The 3 T cell receptor beta chains listed next were all sequenced from one sample in a study of spatial heterogeneity in lung cancer. Time point here: blood at routine non-recurrence follow-up after resection. Whole RNA, which was extracted from tumor, nontumor lung tissue or frozen PBMC, was sequenced without any cell sorting. TCRdb called the 5' RACE reads again in MiXCR, with one record for every CDR3 protein. The profile shows about 120,000 distinct CDR3 sequences, approximately 12% of them singletons. The sequencing here drew on PBMCs, taken at follow-up. These receptors were obtained from a male donor with early-stage non-small cell lung cancer.

A few counts support this clonotype. The chain recombines TRBV7-9 with TRBJ1-5; D gene unclear. Germline CDR1 and CDR2: SEHNR and FQNEAQ (reference sequence). CDR3 length: 14 amino acids. With 0 bases removed from V and 3 bases from J, the gap between germline ends came to 6 bases. This chain's CDR3 is CASSLAADNQPQHF. CDR3 DNA sequence: TGTGCCAGCAGCTTAGCGGCAGACAATCAGCCCCAGCATTTT.

V usage is TRBV10-1 and J usage is TRBJ2-3; TRBD1 matches 8 bases. Per the germline V gene, CDR1 is WNHNN and CDR2 is SYGVQD (reference sequence). Unmatched junction bases numbered 9, after V lost 2 bases and J lost 5 bases. The CDR3 has 16 residues. The chain's CDR3 is CASSEGQGAILDTQYF. The DNA for the CDR3 is TGCGCCAGCAGTGAGGGGCAGGGGGCAATTTTAGATACGCAGTATTTT.

This clonotype was picked up a small number of times. The chain has TRBV5-1 and TRBJ1-4; possible D gene TRBD1, 6 bases. CDR3 length: 16 amino acids. V was trimmed by 4 bases and J by 0 bases, leaving 13 bases between them. The germline CDR1 and CDR2 sequences are SGHRS and YFSETQ. The CDR3 sequence is CASSNGQTATNEKLFF. CDR3 sequence (DNA): TGCGCCAGCAGCAATGGACAGACTGCAACTAATGAAAAACTGTTTTTT. Full variable domain (rest looked up from reference TRBV5-1 and TRBJ1-4): KAGVTQTPRYLIKTRGQQVTLSCSPISGHRSVSWYQQTPGQGLQFLFEYFSETQRNKGNFPGRFSGRQFSNSRSEMNVSTLELGDSALYLCASSNGQTATNEKLFFGSGTQLSVL.